This T cell receptor beta chain emerged from a study of T cell responses to AZD1222 COVID-19 vaccine. Per germline, CDR1 LNHDA and CDR2 SQIVND (reference sequence). There are 15 residues in the CDR3. Trimming pared 6 bases from V and 4 bases from J, leaving 15 bases between. Sequenced by immunoSEQ multiplex PCR; TCRdb stores in-frame clones only, minus some. The sample shows over 140,000 clones, almost 95% of them seen only once. The chain has TRBV19 and TRBJ2-2; D possibly matches TRBD1 or TRBD2 (5 bases each). The input for sequencing was peripheral blood, taken 28 days after the second AZD1222 dose. The TCR comes from an adult who received the AZD1222 COVID-19 vaccine. The CDR3 is CASSGASLGTGELFF. CDR3 nucleotide sequence: TGTGCCAGTAGCGGGGCCTCCTTGGGCACCGGGGAGCTGTTTTTT.